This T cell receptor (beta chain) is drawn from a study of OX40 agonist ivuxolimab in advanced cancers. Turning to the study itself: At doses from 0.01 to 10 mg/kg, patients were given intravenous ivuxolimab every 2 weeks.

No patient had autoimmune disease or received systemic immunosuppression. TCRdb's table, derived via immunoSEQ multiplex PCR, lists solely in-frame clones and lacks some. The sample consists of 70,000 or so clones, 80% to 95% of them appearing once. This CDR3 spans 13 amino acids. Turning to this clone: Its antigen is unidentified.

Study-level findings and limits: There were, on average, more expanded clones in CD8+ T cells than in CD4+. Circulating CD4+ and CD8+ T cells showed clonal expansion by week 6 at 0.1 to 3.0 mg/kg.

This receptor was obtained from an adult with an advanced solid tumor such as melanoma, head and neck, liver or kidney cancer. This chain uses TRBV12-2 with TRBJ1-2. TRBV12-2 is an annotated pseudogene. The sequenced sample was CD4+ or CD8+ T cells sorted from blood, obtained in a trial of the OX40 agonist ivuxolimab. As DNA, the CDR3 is TGTGCAAGTCGCCCACCACGAGTAGACGGCTACACCTTC. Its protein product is CASRPPRVDGYTF.